Listed below are T cell receptor beta chains from one sample, sequenced in a study of T cell repertoires in cytomegalovirus infection. TCRdb reprocessed the reads via MiXCR and lists one record per CDR3 protein. The sample has roughly 250,000 distinct CDR3 sequences; about 20% are singletons. The sequencing input was CD8+ T cells from PBMCs. These receptors were taken from a human donor in good health (CMV status not recorded). Some clones in this sample may be carry-over from other donors' samples. Each CDR3 is given with its conserved first and last residue. The order of the fields is J gene, clone size, V gene, D gene, CDR3 protein, CDR3 DNA. A D gene is named only where the DNA matches it firmly. Clone size is not always given. Where it is, it says once, few, many or a class for expanded clones.

J gene: TRBJ2-7; clone size: few; V gene: TRBV20-1; D gene: TRBD2; CDR3 protein: CSARNPPGLAGPEQYF; CDR3 DNA: TGCAGTGCTAGGAATCCCCCGGGACTAGCGGGCCCCGAGCAGTACTTC
J gene: TRBJ2-7; clone size: many; V gene: TRBV7-9; D gene: TRBD1; CDR3 protein: CASSTSLSRGLDEQYF; CDR3 DNA: TGTGCCAGCAGCACCTCACTTAGCAGGGGGCTCGACGAGCAGTACTTC
J gene: TRBJ1-1; clone size: many; V gene: TRBV7-2; D gene: TRBD1; CDR3 protein: CASSLGSGDRSKMNTEAFF; CDR3 DNA: TGTGCCAGCAGCTTAGGGTCCGGGGACAGAAGCAAAATGAACACTGAAGCTTTCTTT
J gene: TRBJ1-4; clone size: -; V gene: TRBV6-5; D gene: -; CDR3 protein: CASSYLGEKLFF; CDR3 DNA: TGTGCCAGCAGTTACCTGGGGGAAAAACTGTTTTTT
J gene: TRBJ1-5; clone size: -; V gene: TRBV7-3; D gene: TRBD1; CDR3 protein: CASGFGQGGIHNQPQHF; CDR3 DNA: TGTGCCAGCGGCTTCGGACAGGGCGGGATACACAATCAGCCCCAGCATTTT
J gene: TRBJ1-5; clone size: -; V gene: TRBV4-1; D gene: -; CDR3 protein: CASSQGVDQPQHF; CDR3 DNA: TGCGCCAGCAGCCAAGGGGTGGATCAGCCCCAGCATTTT
J gene: TRBJ2-7; clone size: -; V gene: TRBV28; D gene: TRBD1; CDR3 protein: CASSPMDRVFSYEQYF; CDR3 DNA: TGTGCCAGCAGTCCGATGGACAGGGTGTTCTCCTACGAGCAGTACTTC
J gene: TRBJ1-5; clone size: many; V gene: TRBV7-2; D gene: -; CDR3 protein: CASSLGAFGDQPQHF; CDR3 DNA: TGTGCCAGCAGCTTAGGTGCCTTTGGGGATCAGCCCCAGCATTTT
J gene: TRBJ2-3; clone size: -; V gene: TRBV5-4; D gene: -; CDR3 protein: CASSLAAVTDTQYF; CDR3 DNA: TGTGCCAGCAGCTTGGCGGCGGTCACAGATACGCAGTATTTT
J gene: TRBJ1-2; clone size: -; V gene: TRBV12-3/TRBV12-4; D gene: -; CDR3 protein: CASSQHGTVNGYTF; CDR3 DNA: TGTGCCAGCAGTCAGCACGGGACGGTGAATGGCTACACCTTC
J gene: TRBJ2-7; clone size: -; V gene: TRBV5-6; D gene: -; CDR3 protein: CASSHSLGGNYEQYF; CDR3 DNA: TGTGCCAGCAGCCATTCCCTCGGGGGAAACTACGAGCAGTACTTC
J gene: TRBJ1-1; clone size: -; V gene: TRBV29-1; D gene: TRBD1; CDR3 protein: CSVRTGMNTEAFF; CDR3 DNA: TGCAGCGTGAGGACAGGGATGAACACTGAAGCTTTCTTT
J gene: TRBJ1-2; clone size: many; V gene: TRBV20-1; D gene: -; CDR3 protein: CSALGGRSGYTF; CDR3 DNA: TGCAGTGCTTTAGGCGGCCGGTCTGGCTACACCTTC
J gene: TRBJ1-1; clone size: -; V gene: TRBV7-3; D gene: TRBD1; CDR3 protein: CASSSPNTGDAFF; CDR3 DNA: TGTGCCAGCAGCTCCCCAAATACAGGGGACGCTTTCTTT
J gene: TRBJ1-2; clone size: few; V gene: TRBV14; D gene: -; CDR3 protein: CASSQDRFDRPYGYTF; CDR3 DNA: TGTGCCAGCAGCCAAGACCGGTTCGACAGGCCCTATGGCTACACCTTC
J gene: TRBJ2-1; clone size: many; V gene: TRBV7-8; D gene: TRBD2; CDR3 protein: CASSSPLAGGPNEQFF; CDR3 DNA: TGTGCCAGCAGTTCCCCTCTAGCGGGGGGGCCGAATGAGCAGTTCTTC
J gene: TRBJ2-1; clone size: few; V gene: TRBV4-2; D gene: TRBD2; CDR3 protein: CASSQEGAGNPYNEQFF; CDR3 DNA: TGTGCCAGCAGCCAAGAAGGAGCGGGGAATCCCTACAATGAGCAGTTCTTC
J gene: TRBJ2-7; clone size: few; V gene: TRBV19; D gene: -; CDR3 protein: CASSDKLRSYEQYF; CDR3 DNA: TGTGCCAGTAGTGACAAATTACGCTCCTACGAGCAGTACTTC